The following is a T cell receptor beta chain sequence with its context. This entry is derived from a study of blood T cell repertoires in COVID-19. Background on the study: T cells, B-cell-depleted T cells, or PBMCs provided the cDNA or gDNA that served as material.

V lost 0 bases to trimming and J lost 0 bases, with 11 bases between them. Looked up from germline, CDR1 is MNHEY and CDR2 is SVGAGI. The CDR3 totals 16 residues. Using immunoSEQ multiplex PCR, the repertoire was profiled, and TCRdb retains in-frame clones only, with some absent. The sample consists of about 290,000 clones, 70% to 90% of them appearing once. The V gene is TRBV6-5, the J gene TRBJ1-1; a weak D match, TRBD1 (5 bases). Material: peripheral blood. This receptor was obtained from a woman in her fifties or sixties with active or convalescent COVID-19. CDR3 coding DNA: TGTGCCAGCAGTTACTCGATGGAGGGGATGAACACTGAAGCTTTCTTT. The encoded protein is CASSYSMEGMNTEAFF.